This T cell receptor (beta chain) stems from a study of cytomegalovirus exposure and HLA in healthy donors. Only a few counts were recorded for this clone. Trimming pared 1 base from V and 5 bases from J, leaving 12 bases between. The germline V gene encodes CDR1 SGHTA and CDR2 FQGNSA. The CDR3 has 15 residues. In the PCR, 60 Vbeta and 13 Jbeta primers were used. Generated by immunoSEQ multiplex PCR, the TCRdb table keeps only in-frame clones and is missing some. Of 50,000 or so clones in the sample, roughly 70% were seen once. The chain is built from TRBV7-2 and TRBJ1-5, with D unclear. The TCR sequence derives from a man in his forties or fifties in good health and CMV-seropositive. Sequenced input: PBMCs. This chain's CDR3 is CASSLGFAGHQPQHF. CDR3 sequence (DNA): TGTGCCAGCAGCTTAGGTTTCGCGGGCCATCAGCCCCAGCATTTT.